The TCR beta chain under discussion was sequenced for a study of CD8 T cells in ankylosing spondylitis. Overall study results and limits: Existing reports had already noted some motif variants in reactive arthritis synovial fluid and blood. Matched ankylosing spondylitis synovial fluid reportedly showed significant enrichment of disease-linked clones. Within ankylosing spondylitis blood, a TCR beta motif made up of under 10 highly homologous variants appeared to be characteristic.

The CDR3 contains 13 residues. V dropped 8 bases and J dropped 6; count of bases not matched to a gene: 4. CDR1 is MNHNS, CDR2 SASEGT, per germline. This clonotype has only a few counts. Antigen specificity is unknown. As the method for making TCR beta libraries, quantitative 5'-RACE with molecular barcodes was used. Each CDR3 protein gets one entry after TCRdb re-called the 5' RACE reads with MiXCR. Seen here are about 260,000 distinct CDR3 sequences, approximately 20% observed once, and the top ten hold around 8%. The sequenced sample was blood, either unsorted or a sorted T cell fraction (not recorded which). The TCR sequence derives from a male donor with ankylosing spondylitis or in good health (not recorded which). J is TRBJ2-4 and V is TRBV6-1, with TRBD2 matching over 10 bases. Written as DNA, the CDR3 is TGTGCCAGCCTAGCGGGAGCTGGAAACATTCAGTACTTC. Translation gives CASLAGAGNIQYF.